The clone carrying this T cell receptor beta chain was seen ten or more times. Its antigen is not identified. The data originate from a study of identical twins. Whole-study findings and limits: Modeled out-of-frame TCR alpha sharing in monozygotic twins fell below observed levels. Twin pairs had excess sharing that was weaker in beta out-of-frame sequences. Within cord blood, abundant beta clonotypes carried fewer insertions, but memory repertoires showed no such trend.

From the 5' RACE reads, TCRdb called clonotypes with MiXCR, one entry per CDR3 protein. The table includes under 300,000 distinct CDR3 sequences, 5.5% to 7.5% detected once. The sample also formed part of further work on T cells expressing NK-cell markers. From that report: Several experiments employed an anti-gamma-delta TCR antibody to confine sorting to alpha-beta TCR T cells.

Sequencing was carried out using CD8+ T cells sorted from blood. The clonotype originates from a woman in her late teens or twenties in good health.

CDR3 sequence: CATSRFRVGTDTQYF. Here the CDR3 DNA reads TGTGCCACCAGCCGTTTTAGGGTGGGAACAGATACGCAGTATTTT. V and J are TRBV15 and TRBJ2-3; D ambiguous. The CDR3 has 15 amino acids. The germline V and J ends were trimmed by 5 bases and 3 bases, with 15 bases remaining between them. The germline V gene has CDR1 LNHNV and CDR2 YYDKDF (reference sequence).